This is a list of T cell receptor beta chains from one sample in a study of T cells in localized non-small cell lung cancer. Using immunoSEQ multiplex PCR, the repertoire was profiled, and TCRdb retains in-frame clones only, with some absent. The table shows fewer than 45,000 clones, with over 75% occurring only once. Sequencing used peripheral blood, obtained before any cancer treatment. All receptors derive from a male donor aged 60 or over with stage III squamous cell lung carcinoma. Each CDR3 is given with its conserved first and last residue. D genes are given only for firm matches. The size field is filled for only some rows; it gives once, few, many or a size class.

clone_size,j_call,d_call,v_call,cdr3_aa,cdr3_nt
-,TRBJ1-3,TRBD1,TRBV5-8,CASSLTGTGHF,TGTGCCAGCAGCTTGACCGGGACAGGCCATTTT
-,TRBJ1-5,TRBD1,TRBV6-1,CASSGDSPYSNQPQHF,TGTGCCAGCAGTGGGGACAGTCCCTATAGCAATCAGCCCCAGCATTTT
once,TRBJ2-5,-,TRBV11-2,CASSLAVIKETQYF,TGTGCCAGCAGCTTAGCCGTAATTAAAGAGACCCAGTACTTC
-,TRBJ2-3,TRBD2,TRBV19,CASVAGGGDTQYF,TGTGCCAGTGTAGCGGGAGGGGGGGATACGCAGTATTTT
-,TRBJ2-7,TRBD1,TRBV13,CASSSTGGVAEQYF,TGTGCCAGCAGCTCGACAGGGGGCGTAGCCGAGCAGTACTTC
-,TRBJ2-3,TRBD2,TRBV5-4,CASSLRFGGSTSTDTQYF,TGTGCCAGCAGCTTGAGATTTGGCGGGAGTACTAGCACAGATACGCAGTATTTT
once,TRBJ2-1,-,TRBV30,CAWSVNGNEQFF,TGTGCCTGGAGTGTAAACGGGAATGAGCAGTTCTTC
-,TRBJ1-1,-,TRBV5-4,CASSLAAGRNTEAFF,TGTGCCAGCAGCTTGGCGGCAGGGCGAAACACTGAAGCTTTCTTT
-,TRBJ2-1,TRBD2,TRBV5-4,CASSLTSGLYNEQFF,TGTGCCAGCAGCTTGACTAGCGGGCTTTACAATGAGCAGTTCTTC
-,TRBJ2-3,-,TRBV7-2,CASSLARASTDTQYF,TGTGCCAGCAGCTTAGCTCGGGCAAGCACAGATACGCAGTATTTT
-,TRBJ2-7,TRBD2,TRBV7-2,CASSLGLADLSYEQYF,TGTGCCAGCAGTCTCGGACTAGCGGACCTCTCCTACGAGCAGTACTTC
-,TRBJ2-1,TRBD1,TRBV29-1,CSVPGQGTYNEQFF,TGCAGCGTTCCGGGACAGGGGACCTACAATGAGCAGTTCTTC
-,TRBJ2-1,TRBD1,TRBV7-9,CASSLLLGQGQDNEQFF,TGTGCCAGCAGCTTACTTCTGGGACAGGGGCAAGACAATGAGCAGTTCTTC
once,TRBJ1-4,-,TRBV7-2,CASSQKGREEKLFF,TGTGCCAGCAGCCAGAAGGGGCGGGAAGAAAAACTGTTTTTT
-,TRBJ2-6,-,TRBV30,CAWSTRGAFSGANVLTF,TGTGCCTGGAGCACCCGGGGGGCTTTCTCTGGGGCCAACGTCCTGACTTTC
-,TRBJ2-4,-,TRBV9,CASSVIDSNIQYF,TGTGCCAGCAGCGTAATCGACAGTAACATTCAGTACTTC
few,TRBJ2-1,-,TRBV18,CASSLSNEQFF,TGTGCCAGCTCATTATCTAATGAGCAGTTCTTC
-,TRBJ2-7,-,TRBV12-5,CASGSSGVDEQYF,TGTGCTAGTGGTTCCTCGGGGGTGGACGAGCAGTACTTC
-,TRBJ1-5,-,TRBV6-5,CASRRTVGEQPQHF,TGTGCCAGCAGAAGGACAGTGGGGGAACAGCCCCAGCATTTT
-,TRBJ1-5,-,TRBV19,CASSIGVLQPQHF,TGTGCCAGTAGTATAGGGGTACTTCAGCCCCAGCATTTT